These 12 T cell receptor beta chains originate from one sample sequenced in a study of blood T cell repertoires in COVID-19. Using immunoSEQ multiplex PCR, the repertoire was profiled, and TCRdb retains in-frame clones only, with some absent. The sample carries hundreds of thousands of clones, 80% to 90% recorded once. Sequenced material: PBMCs or T cells enriched from blood (not recorded which). The receptor set was obtained from a man between 18 and 29 years old who had recovered from COVID-19.

The V call is TRBV4-2, the J call TRBJ2-1; D is possibly TRBD2 (5 bases). This CDR3 comprises 15 residues. V shed 1 base and J shed 0 bases, with 7 bases lying between them. Germline lookup yields CDR1 LGHNA and CDR2 YNFKEQ. The DNA of the CDR3 is TGTGCCAGCAGCCAAGGAGCGGACTCCTACAATGAGCAGTTCTTC. It translates to CASSQGADSYNEQFF.

The V gene is TRBV7-9, the J gene TRBJ2-3; the D gene is possibly TRBD2 (7 bases). The CDR3 loop spans 17 amino acids. The V and J ends lost 5 bases and 2 bases respectively, with 20 bases between them. Per germline, CDR1 SEHNR and CDR2 FQNEAQ (reference sequence). The CDR3 spells CASSRMAGAGLTDTQYF. CDR3 coding DNA: TGTGCCAGCAGCCGAATGGCGGGGGCTGGCCTCACAGATACGCAGTATTTT.

The chain couples TRBV6-5 to TRBJ2-7; D is unclear. Germline CDR1 and CDR2: MNHEY and SVGAGI. Trimming took off 1 base at V and 3 bases at J, with 7 bases between the two ends. The CDR3 contains 13 residues. The CDR3 loop reads CASSYYQNYEQYF. CDR3 nucleotide sequence: TGTGCCAGCAGTTACTACCAGAACTACGAGCAGTACTTC.

The V gene is TRBV10-2, the J gene TRBJ2-5; TRBD2 matches at 11 bases. Trimming removed 6 bases from V and 5 bases from J; junction bases left unmatched: 11. Germline CDR1 is WSHSY and CDR2 is SAAADI. The CDR3 is 16 amino acids. The CDR3 reads CASSGLAGPATETQYF. The CDR3 DNA is TGCGCCAGCAGCGGACTAGCGGGCCCGGCCACTGAGACCCAGTACTTC.

The genes are TRBV9 and TRBJ1-3, with D unresolved. The CDR3 totals 17 residues. From germline, CDR1 is SGDLS and CDR2 YYNGEE. V dropped 0 bases and J dropped 0 bases, with 13 bases sitting between them. CDR3 bases: TGTGCCAGCAGCGTAGATCCCGGAAGGAGCTCTGGAAACACCATATATTTT. Its protein is CASSVDPGRSSGNTIYF.

The chain couples TRBV28 to TRBJ2-5; tentative D call: TRBD1 (7 bases). CDR1 is MDHEN, CDR2 SYDVKM, per germline. The CDR3 totals 15 residues. The ends were cut back, 2 bases at V and 6 bases at J, with 16 bases in the middle. CDR3 DNA: TGTGCCAGCAGTTTAGAGGTGGCAGGGGGGCAGACCCAGTACTTC. This codes for CASSLEVAGGQTQYF.

The J gene is TRBJ2-2, the V gene TRBV12-5; D is undetermined. Germline values: CDR1 LGHNT, CDR2 FRNRAP. Trimming took off 5 bases at V and 0 bases at J, with 7 bases between the two ends. This CDR3 spans 14 amino acids. DNA of the CDR3: TGTGCTAGTGGTGCCCCGGCGAACACCGGGGAGCTGTTTTTT. Translation gives CASGAPANTGELFF.

The chain joins TRBV28 to TRBJ2-4, with 9 nucleotides matching TRBD1. The V and J ends lost 5 bases and 9 bases, in that order; junction bases with no gene match: 11. In germline, CDR1 is MDHEN, CDR2 SYDVKM. This CDR3 is built from 15 residues. As DNA, the CDR3 is TGTGCCAGCAGTGTGACCGGGACAGGGTGGTTCATTCAGTACTTC. Its translation is CASSVTGTGWFIQYF.

The CDR3 sequence is CASSLRQGIGAFF. Here the CDR3 DNA reads TGTGCCAGCAGCTTGAGACAGGGGATAGGGGCTTTCTTT. The chain has TRBV5-6 and TRBJ1-1, with 8 bases fitting TRBD1. Germline-derived CDR1 and CDR2 are SGHDT and YYEEEE. V lost 1 base and J lost 11; bases outside the gene matches: 7. This CDR3 has 13 amino acids. The entire variable domain, with the rest obtained from reference TRBV5-6 and TRBJ1-1, is as follows: DAGVTQSPTHLIKTRGQQVTLRCSPKSGHDTVSWYQQALGQGPQFIFQYYEEEERQRGNFPDRFSGHQFPNYSSELNVNALLLGDSALYLCASSLRQGIGAFFGQGTRLTVV.

The rearrangement uses TRBV7-2 and TRBJ1-2, with D unresolved. Germline assignment: CDR1 SGHTA and CDR2 FQGNSA. With 5 bases removed from V and 8 bases from J, the gap between germline ends came to 27 bases. This CDR3 is built from 17 residues. The CDR3 loop reads CASSLTSRTPLTKGYTF. In DNA form, the CDR3 reads TGTGCCAGCAGCCTAACCTCTAGGACTCCATTAACGAAGGGCTACACCTTC.

The chain couples TRBV2 to TRBJ1-3; D is perhaps TRBD1 (5 bases). Germline lookup yields CDR1 SNHLY and CDR2 FYNNEI. This CDR3 comprises 14 residues. The V and J ends lost 4 bases and 1 base respectively, with 8 bases between them. CDR3: CASSVRGSGNTIYF. The CDR3 DNA is TGTGCCAGCAGTGTCCGGGGGTCTGGAAACACCATATATTTT.

The chain links TRBV5-5 to TRBJ2-1; 8 bases fit TRBD1. The CDR3 extends over 17 amino acids. V gave up 3 bases and J gave up 12 bases; unmatched junction bases: 20. Germline values: CDR1 SGHKS, CDR2 YYEKEE (reference sequence). CDR3 sequence (DNA): TGTGCCAGCAGCTCCCTCAGCTTAAGGACAGGGCGCGCTGGGCAGTTCTTC. Translating it yields CASSSLSLRTGRAGQFF.